This paragraph reports one T cell receptor beta chain. Its binding antigen is unknown. Base qualities are not at hand, and no much larger clone is one base apart. The treatment or condition label for this specimen denotes: allogeneic hematopoietic cell transplantation with graft depleted of TCRalphabeta T cells and CD19 B cells. Transplant recipients were children who received TCRalphabeta/CD19-depleted allogeneic hematopoietic cell grafts. Library method: PCR. TCRdb records Illumina HiSeq 2500 as the sequencer. Molecular barcoding was employed in the preparation of TCR libraries, with unique molecular identifiers being used to normalize TCRbeta repertoire quantification. TCRdb reran the public reads through fastp at Q25 and MiXCR, keeping productive beta chains. Rows with a matching CDR3 protein are joined into one entry that keeps the most common DNA and genes. For this sample the table gives approximately 130,000 distinct CDR3 sequences, of which approximately 8.7% were detected only once. The top ten hold 20% to 30% of the sample.

These data originate in a study of T-cell reconstitution after alpha-beta-depleted transplantation in children (dated by TCRdb to the mid-2010s). Concerning the study at large: The study quantitatively tracked T-cell immune reconstitution after TCRalphabeta/CD19-depleted allogeneic hematopoietic cell transplantation in children using TCR repertoire profiling. Results and caveats for the whole study, not just this receptor: About two months after transplant, the apparently early recovery of alphabetaT-cell counts reportedly depended on just several hundred clones that had expanded rapidly and came from non-depleted graft cells. Hyperexpanded clone frequencies declined over subsequent months; after one year, T-cell counts and TCRbeta diversity were mostly attributed to newly produced T cells. In some patients, the high TCRbeta diversity seen at day 60 was put down to recipient T cells and intrathymic progenitors that had survived conditioning.

The CDR3 holds 15 amino acids from the cysteine to the phenylalanine. The DNA shown is the 45-base CDR3, in frame from base 1. V is reduced by 1 base and J by 2 bases, leaving a spacing of 10 bases between them. Via the germline V gene, CDR1 is LGHNA and CDR2 YSLEER. This chain is built from TRBV4-3 and TRBJ2-3, with the D gene not clear enough to name. This sequence originates from a girl in the first two years of life who had a stem cell transplant for combined immunodeficiency, so the T cells may come from the graft donor. The specimen comprised PBMCs, mostly from graft donor cells, sampled 180 days after TCRalphabeta/CD19-depleted stem cell transplant. The CDR3 reads as follows: CASSQGGRYTDTQYF. The sequenced DNA is TGCGCCAGCAGCCAAGGCGGAAGATACACAGATACGCAGTATTTT.